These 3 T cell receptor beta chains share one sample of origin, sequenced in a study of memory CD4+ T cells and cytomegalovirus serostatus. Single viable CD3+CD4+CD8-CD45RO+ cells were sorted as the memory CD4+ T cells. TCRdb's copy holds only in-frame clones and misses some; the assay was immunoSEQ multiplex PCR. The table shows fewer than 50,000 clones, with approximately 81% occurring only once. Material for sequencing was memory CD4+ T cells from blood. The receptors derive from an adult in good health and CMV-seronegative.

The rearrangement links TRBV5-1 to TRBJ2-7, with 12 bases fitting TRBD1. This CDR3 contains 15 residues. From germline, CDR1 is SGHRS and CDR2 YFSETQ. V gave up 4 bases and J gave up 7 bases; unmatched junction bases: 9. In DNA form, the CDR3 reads TGCGCCAGCAGCGCAACGGGACAGGGGGCAGGGGAGCAGTACTTC. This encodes CASSATGQGAGEQYF.

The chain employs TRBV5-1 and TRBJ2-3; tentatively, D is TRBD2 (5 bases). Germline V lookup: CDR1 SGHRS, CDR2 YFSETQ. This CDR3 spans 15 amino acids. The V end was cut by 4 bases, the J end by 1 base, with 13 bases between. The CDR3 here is CASSPRDGGTDTQYF. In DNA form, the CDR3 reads TGCGCCAGCAGCCCGAGGGATGGGGGCACAGATACGCAGTATTTT.

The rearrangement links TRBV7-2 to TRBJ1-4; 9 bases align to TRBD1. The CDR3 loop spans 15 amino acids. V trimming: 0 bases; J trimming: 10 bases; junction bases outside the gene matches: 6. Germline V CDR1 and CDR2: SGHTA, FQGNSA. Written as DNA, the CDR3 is TGTGCCAGCAGCTTAGCGGGACAGGGAGTCTCAAAACTGTTTTTT. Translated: CASSLAGQGVSKLFF.